The present T cell receptor (beta chain) was sequenced within a study of metastatic and nonmetastatic thyroid tumors. Study background: Repertoires were compared across blood and tumor or nodule tissue from malignant and benign thyroid patients. General observations from the study: As reported, TCR beta diversity in blood and tumor was significantly higher in malignant thyroid tumors than in benign nodules.

Germline lookup yields CDR1 SGHRS and CDR2 YFSETQ. V shed 0 bases and J shed 2 bases, with 11 bases lying between them. The CDR3 spans 15 residues. In the authors' methods: Variation in CDR3 across clinicopathological groups served as the basis for constructing a distant-metastasis classifier in papillary thyroid cancer. TCRdb re-called the PCR reads with MiXCR. The V and J calls were not made by the authors but by TCRdb's processing. This table has fewer than 35,000 clones, around 23% appearing once. By share, this clone counts as medium-sized. Its antigen is currently unknown. Every patient was untreated before thyroid surgery.

Sequences were obtained from tumor tissue. The J gene is TRBJ1-1, the V gene TRBV5-1; D is possibly TRBD1 (6 bases). This clonotype originated in a male donor with papillary thyroid cancer or a benign thyroid nodule (not recorded which). Some clones in this sample may be carry-over from other donors' samples. CDR3 in amino acids: CASSLGGRANTEAFF. In nucleotides, the CDR3 is TGCGCCAGCAGCTTGGGGGGGCGAGCAAACACTGAAGCTTTCTTT.